This is a list of T cell receptor beta chains from one sample in a study of blood T cell repertoires in COVID-19. Clones were sequenced by immunoSEQ multiplex PCR, and TCRdb holds only the in-frame ones, with some missing. The sample consists of 220,000 or so clones, roughly 85% of them appearing once. The sample comprised peripheral blood. The source is an elderly woman with acute or convalescent COVID-19. Each CDR3 is given with its conserved first and last residue. Fields, in order: V gene, D gene, J gene, CDR3 DNA, CDR3 protein. D genes are given only for firm matches.

v_call: TRBV18
d_call: NA
j_call: TRBJ2-5
cdr3_nt: TGTGCCAGCTCATCCAGCGGACAAGAGACCCAGTACTTC
cdr3_aa: CASSSSGQETQYF

v_call: TRBV19
d_call: NA
j_call: TRBJ1-2
cdr3_nt: TGTGCCAGTAGTCCAGTAACCGGGACAATCTATGGCTACACCTTC
cdr3_aa: CASSPVTGTIYGYTF

v_call: TRBV5-6
d_call: NA
j_call: TRBJ1-1
cdr3_nt: TGTGCCAGCAGCTTGAGGGGGAATGAAGCTTTCTTT
cdr3_aa: CASSLRGNEAFF

v_call: TRBV2
d_call: TRBD1
j_call: TRBJ1-5
cdr3_nt: TGTGCCAGCGGTGGACAGGGGGCCCTCTATAGCAATCAGCCCCAGCATTTT
cdr3_aa: CASGGQGALYSNQPQHF

v_call: TRBV6-6
d_call: NA
j_call: TRBJ1-1
cdr3_nt: TGTGCCAGCAGTTACTCGGGAGAAGAAGCTTTCTTT
cdr3_aa: CASSYSGEEAFF

v_call: TRBV5-4
d_call: TRBD1
j_call: TRBJ1-6
cdr3_nt: TGTGCCAGCAGCCCGACAGGGAAGGATTCACCCCTCCACTTT
cdr3_aa: CASSPTGKDSPLHF

v_call: TRBV6-6
d_call: NA
j_call: TRBJ1-1
cdr3_nt: TGTGCCAGCAGTTACGGGAGGTCGGGTGAAGCTTTCTTT
cdr3_aa: CASSYGRSGEAFF

v_call: TRBV7-7
d_call: TRBD2
j_call: TRBJ2-1
cdr3_nt: TGTGCTAGCAGCTTAGCGAGCGGGGGGCGCAATGAGCAGTTCTTC
cdr3_aa: CASSLASGGRNEQFF

v_call: TRBV3-1/TRBV3-2
d_call: TRBD2
j_call: TRBJ2-1
cdr3_nt: TGTGCCAGCAGCCAAGGGACTAGCGGGGGGGGCGGTGAGCAGTTCTTC
cdr3_aa: CASSQGTSGGGGEQFF

v_call: TRBV27
d_call: NA
j_call: TRBJ1-2
cdr3_nt: TGTGCCAGCAGTTCCAGGGGCTTCTATGGCTACACCTTC
cdr3_aa: CASSSRGFYGYTF

v_call: TRBV24-1
d_call: TRBD1
j_call: TRBJ2-1
cdr3_nt: TGTGCCACCAGTGGCTACAGGGGAAATGAGCAGTTCTTC
cdr3_aa: CATSGYRGNEQFF